The next 32 T cell receptor beta chains were all read from a single sample in a study of T cells in Graves' hyperthyroidism and ophthalmopathy. From RNA transcripts, TCR beta CDR3 regions were amplified. A set of HTBI primers served as the primers for a first-round RT-PCR of the TCR CDR3. TCRdb analysed the multiplex PCR reads with MiXCR anew, one entry per CDR3 protein. Among under 250,000 distinct CDR3 sequences, almost 25% were seen once, and the ten largest hold roughly 32%. The sequenced sample was blood. These receptors all stem from a woman between 35 and 50 years old with Graves' ophthalmopathy.

This clonotype has at least ten counts. The chain recombines TRBV11-2 with TRBJ2-3, with D perhaps matching TRBD1 (6 bases). V lost 5 bases and J 0 bases, leaving 12 bases between the germline ends. Germline CDR1 and CDR2: SGHAT and FQNNGV. The CDR3 spans 15 residues. The CDR3 nucleotides are TGTGCCAGCAGCACACCCGGGACAAGCACAGATACGCAGTATTTT. It encodes CASSTPGTSTDTQYF.

The chain couples TRBV27 to TRBJ1-1; D possibly corresponds to TRBD1 (6 bases). The CDR3 has 14 amino acids. V lost 8 bases, J lost 6 bases, and 19 bases lay in between. Germline CDR1 reads MNHEY; CDR2 reads SMNVEV (reference sequence). The CDR3: CASGDPPRGPEAFF. The CDR3 DNA sequence: TGTGCCAGCGGGGACCCTCCCCGGGGGCCTGAAGCTTTCTTT.

This clonotype has a count of ten or more. The rearrangement joins TRBV6-5 to TRBJ2-2; maybe TRBD2 (6 bases). This CDR3 contains 15 residues. Deletions cut 6 bases from V and 1 base from J, with 12 bases between. Germline V lookup: CDR1 MNHEY, CDR2 SVGAGI. The CDR3 DNA reads as TGTGCCAGCAGGCCGTTAGCGGTGAACACCGGGGAGCTGTTTTTT. This encodes CASRPLAVNTGELFF.

This clonotype was detected ten times or more. This sequence joins TRBV5-1 and TRBJ2-5, with D unresolved. The germline V gene has CDR1 SGHRS and CDR2 YFSETQ. The CDR3 has 14 amino acids. V shed 2 bases and J shed 5 bases, with 13 bases lying between them. The CDR3 here is CASSLMPGGETQYF. In DNA, the CDR3 is TGCGCCAGCAGCTTAATGCCCGGTGGGGAGACCCAGTACTTC.

This clonotype was detected only once. Since the CDR3 does not end with the conserved phenylalanine or tryptophan, this likely comes from a read error. J is TRBJ1-1 and V is TRBV7-3; tentatively, D is TRBD1 (6 bases). Germline lookup yields CDR1 SGHTA and CDR2 FQGTGA. Trimming cost V 5 bases and J 7 bases, with 14 bases left between them. This CDR3 has 13 residues. CDR3 residues: CASSPQGLGEAFL. The CDR3 DNA reads as TGTGCCAGCAGCCCACAGGGACTGGGTGAAGCTTTCCTT.

This clonotype was seen ten or more times. J is TRBJ2-7 and V is TRBV28; the D gene is possibly TRBD2 (5 bases). Trimming took 4 bases from V and 2 from J, leaving 12 bases between them. The CDR3 loop spans 14 amino acids. Germline V gene sequence: CDR1 MDHEN, CDR2 SYDVKM. Here the CDR3 reads CASSSTTKTYEQYF. CDR3 nucleotide sequence: TGTGCCAGCAGTTCCACGACTAAAACCTACGAGCAGTACTTC.

The rearrangement links TRBV6-1 to TRBJ1-1, with D possibly TRBD1 on 6 matching bases. This CDR3 contains 13 residues. V was trimmed by 6 bases and J by 11 bases, leaving 19 bases between them. CDR1 MNHNS and CDR2 SASEGT come from the germline V gene. In nucleotides, the CDR3 is TGTGCCAGCAGCGGAGAGTCAGGGGTTGTGGCTTTCTTT. This sequence encodes CASSGESGVVAFF.

The chain links TRBV7-8 to TRBJ1-2, with a tentative D call TRBD1 (6 bases). CDR1 is SGHVS, CDR2 FQNEAQ, per germline. With 1 base removed from V and 8 bases from J, the gap between germline ends came to 14 bases. The CDR3 runs to 14 residues. The CDR3 DNA reads as TGTGCCAGCAGCTTAGGGTATCAAGGGGGAGGCTACACCTTC. It specifies CASSLGYQGGGYTF.

This clonotype has at least ten counts. The chain is built from TRBV29-1 and TRBJ2-7; D not resolved. The CDR3 loop spans 11 amino acids. Trimming stripped 7 bases from V and 2 bases from J, with 9 bases between. Germline V gene sequence: CDR1 SQVTM, CDR2 ANQGSEA. The CDR3 region has the DNA TGCAGCGCCAACGGCCCCTACGAGCAGTACTTC. Translation: CSANGPYEQYF.

This clonotype was seen only a few times. J is TRBJ1-3 and V is TRBV14; D ambiguous. This CDR3 comprises 17 residues. The germline V gene encodes CDR1 SGHDN and CDR2 FVKESK. Trimming shortened V by 0 bases and J by 4 bases, and 16 bases separated the two germline ends. CDR3 in DNA: TGTGCCAGCAGCCAAGATCGGTCCTGGTGGGTCGGAAACACCATATATTTT. Encoded protein: CASSQDRSWWVGNTIYF. The variable domain in full, with the rest retrieved from reference TRBV14 and TRBJ1-3, is EAGVTQFPSHSVIEKGQTVTLRCDPISGHDNLYWYRRVMGKEIKFLLHFVKESKQDESGMPNNRFLAERTGGTYSTLKVQPAELEDSGVYFCASSQDRSWWVGNTIYFGEGSWLTVV.

The chain combines TRBV2 with TRBJ2-2; D not resolved. The germline gives CDR1 SNHLY, CDR2 FYNNEI. V was clipped by 2 bases and J by 2 bases, with 9 bases between them. This CDR3 is built from 15 residues. The CDR3 DNA sequence: TGTGCCAGCAGTGAACTTGGCACCAACACCGGGGAGCTGTTTTTT. This sequence encodes CASSELGTNTGELFF.

The rearrangement joins TRBV12-3 or TRBV12-4 to TRBJ2-5; no clear D. V lost 5 bases to trimming and J lost 0 bases, with 7 bases between them. This CDR3 spans 13 amino acids. CDR3 DNA sequence: TGTGCCAGCAGTAAGACTCACCAAGAGACCCAGTACTTC. Encoded protein: CASSKTHQETQYF.

This clonotype was counted a single time. A read error may be the cause here, since a much bigger clone is one base away. The rearrangement links TRBV6-1 to TRBJ2-7; unclear D gene. The CDR3 length is 14 residues. The germline V and J ends were trimmed by 5 bases and 2 bases, with 13 bases remaining between them. CDR1 is MNHNS and CDR2 is SASEGT in the germline V gene. CDR3 residues: CASSPPRSTYEQYF. In nucleotides, the CDR3 is TGTGCCAGCAGTCCTCCTCGTTCGACCTACGAGCAGTACTTC.

This clonotype was picked up many times. This rearrangement joins TRBV6-5 to TRBJ1-3; D not certain. Trimming left V 2 bases short and J 2 bases short, with 7 bases between. Per the germline V gene, CDR1 is MNHEY and CDR2 is SVGAGI. This CDR3 contains 14 residues. The CDR3 DNA sequence: TGTGCCAGCAGTTACGTGGAACCTGGAAACACCATATATTTT. It yields the protein CASSYVEPGNTIYF.

This clonotype was seen ten or more times. The rearrangement links TRBV6-5 to TRBJ1-1; D is unresolved. Germline V gene sequence: CDR1 MNHEY, CDR2 SVGAGI. Deletions cut 0 bases from V and 4 bases from J, with 12 bases between. The CDR3 has 15 amino acids. The CDR3 region has the DNA TGTGCCAGCAGTTACTCCCTCCCCGGGAGCACTGAAGCTTTCTTT. Amino acid sequence: CASSYSLPGSTEAFF.

The rearrangement links TRBV7-2 to TRBJ1-1, with no clear D. This CDR3 contains 13 residues. Germline V gene data show CDR1 as SGHTA and CDR2 as FQGNSA. V gave up 5 bases and J gave up 3 bases, with 10 bases separating them. CDR3 residues: CASSHSRDTEAFF. The CDR3 DNA follows: TGTGCCAGCAGCCATAGTAGGGACACTGAAGCTTTCTTT. Full variable domain (outside the CDR3, taken from reference TRBV7-2 and TRBJ1-1): GAGVSQSPSNKVTEKGKDVELRCDPISGHTALYWYRQSLGQGLEFLIYFQGNSAPDKSGLPSDRFSAERTGGSVSTLTIQRTQQEDSAVYLCASSHSRDTEAFFGQGTRLTVV.

This clonotype was recorded at least ten times. CDR3 nucleotides: TGTGCCAGCAGCCCCCCCATCTACGAGCAGTACTTC. Residues: CASSPPIYEQYF. V usage is TRBV28 and J usage is TRBJ2-7, with D uncertain. The CDR3 is made up of 12 amino acids. CDR1 and CDR2 (germline): MDHEN, SYDVKM. V was cut by 6 bases and J by 3 bases, with 9 bases left in between.

This clonotype was picked up many times. This rearrangement joins TRBV9 to TRBJ2-7; 7 bases map to TRBD2. There are 14 residues in the CDR3. Germline V gene sequence: CDR1 SGDLS, CDR2 YYNGEE. Losses at the gene ends were 4 bases for V and 2 bases for J; bases not matched to a gene: 6. CDR3 sequence (DNA): TGTGCCAGCAGCCACGCCGGGACTACCTACGAGCAGTACTTC. Translated: CASSHAGTTYEQYF.

This clonotype was detected ten times or more. The rearrangement uses TRBV20-1 and TRBJ2-7, with D perhaps TRBD1 or TRBD2 (6 bases each). The length of the CDR3 is 16 residues. With 0 bases removed from V and 4 bases from J, the gap between germline ends came to 19 bases. Germline V gene sequence: CDR1 DFQATT, CDR2 SNEGSKA (reference sequence). This CDR3 reads CSARDYPGEGGYEQYF. In DNA form, the CDR3 reads TGCAGTGCTAGAGATTATCCGGGAGAGGGGGGATACGAGCAGTACTTC.

This clonotype was detected many times. The junction differs from germline at one of its ends, possibly a read error. The chain joins TRBV29-1 to TRBJ1-1; possibly TRBD1 for D (5 bases). The CDR3 is 14 residues long. In germline, CDR1 is SQVTM, CDR2 ANQGSEA. The DNA for the CDR3 is TGCAGCGTTAGATCCGACGGGGGGAACACTGAAGCTCCCTTT. Amino acids: CSVRSDGGNTEAPF. Drawing the rest from reference TRBV29-1 and TRBJ1-1, the complete variable domain is SAVISQKPSRDICQRGTSLTIQCQVDSQVTMMFWYRQQPGQSLTLIATANQGSEATYESGFVIDKFPISRPNLTFSTLTVSNMSPEDSSIYLCSVRSDGGNTEAPFGQGTRLTVV.

This clonotype came up many times. The chain is built from TRBV25-1 and TRBJ2-2; 13 bases match TRBD2. This CDR3 spans 18 amino acids. Germline-derived CDR1 and CDR2 are MGHDK and SYGVNS. Unmatched junction bases numbered 9, after V lost 4 bases and J lost 4 bases. CDR3 sequence: CASSAIGLAGVSTGELFF. The CDR3 DNA sequence: TGTGCCAGCAGTGCAATCGGACTAGCGGGAGTTAGCACCGGGGAGCTGTTTTTT.

This clonotype was observed many times. The chain is built from TRBV7-8 and TRBJ2-5, with 7 bases identical to TRBD1. V was pared by 7 bases and J by 2 bases, with 4 bases of the junction left unmatched. Germline lookup yields CDR1 SGHVS and CDR2 FQNEAQ. This CDR3 comprises 13 residues. The CDR3, as DNA: TGTGCCAGCATCGGGACAGCTCAAGAGACCCAGTACTTC. Translated, it gives CASIGTAQETQYF.

This clonotype has a count of ten or more. The chain links TRBV20-1 to TRBJ2-7; TRBD2 agrees at 9 bases. This CDR3 is 19 amino acids long. The junction had 17 bases not matched to a gene; V was cut back by 2 bases and J by 0 bases. Germline loops: CDR1 DFQATT, CDR2 SNEGSKA (reference sequence). The DNA of the CDR3 is TGCAGTGCTAGACCCTTACAAAGATTAGCGGGAGCACTCTCCTACGAGCAGTACTTC. Translation gives CSARPLQRLAGALSYEQYF.

The sample holds a few counts of this clonotype. V usage is TRBV24-1 and J usage is TRBJ2-7; TRBD2 aligns across 10 bases. Germline CDR1 reads KGHDR; CDR2 reads SFDVKD. This CDR3 comprises 15 residues. J gave up 10 bases and V 4 bases, and 12 bases lay outside the gene matches. CDR3 DNA sequence: TGTGCCACCAGTGACTCGGGACTAGCGAACTTCGAACAGTACTTC. The encoded protein is CATSDSGLANFEQYF.

In its sample, this clonotype was seen many times. The chain has TRBV9 and TRBJ2-7; perhaps TRBD1 as D (5 bases). With 2 bases removed from V and 7 bases from J, the gap between germline ends came to 16 bases. The CDR3 sequence is 14 residues long. The germline CDR1 and CDR2 sequences are SGDLS and YYNGEE. CDR3 amino acids: CASSVNGAGYEQYF. CDR3 bases: TGTGCCAGCAGCGTGAATGGTGCAGGGTATGAGCAGTACTTC.

This clonotype was recorded at least ten times. The genes are TRBV7-9 and TRBJ1-2, with 11 bases fitting TRBD1. The trim removed 1 base at V and 7 bases at J, leaving 5 bases unmatched. The germline CDR1 and CDR2 sequences are SEHNR and FQNEAQ (reference sequence). This CDR3 has 15 amino acids. The CDR3 spells CASSLEDRGRGGYTF. The CDR3 DNA follows: TGTGCCAGCAGCTTAGAGGACAGGGGGCGCGGTGGCTACACCTTC.

This clonotype was seen repeatedly, ten times or more. V is TRBV28 and J is TRBJ2-7; D is ambiguous. The V end was cut by 0 bases, the J end by 7 bases, with 13 bases between. The germline CDR1 and CDR2 sequences are MDHEN and SYDVKM. The CDR3 consists of 14 residues. In DNA, the CDR3 is TGTGCCAGCAGTTTATGGACCGGTAGAGGTGAGCAGTACTTC. It yields the protein CASSLWTGRGEQYF.

The gene calls are TRBV5-1 and TRBJ2-5; 9 bases match TRBD1. CDR1 and CDR2 (germline): SGHRS, YFSETQ. This CDR3 comprises 14 residues. V shed 6 bases and J 5 bases; nucleotides not matched to a gene: 8. The CDR3 here is CASNPGQGGETQYF. CDR3 bases: TGCGCCAGCAACCCGGGACAGGGAGGGGAGACCCAGTACTTC. Full variable domain (missing parts from reference TRBV5-1 and TRBJ2-5): KAGVTQTPRYLIKTRGQQVTLSCSPISGHRSVSWYQQTPGQGLQFLFEYFSETQRNKGNFPGRFSGRQFSNSRSEMNVSTLELGDSALYLCASNPGQGGETQYFGPGTRLLVL.

This clonotype was seen at least ten times. The rearrangement links TRBV19 to TRBJ1-2; no clear D. The CDR3 spans 11 residues. Germline V gene lookup returns CDR1 LNHDA and CDR2 SQIVND (reference sequence). Trimming left V 3 bases short and J 7 bases short, with 6 bases between. CDR3 in DNA: TGTGCCAGTAGTATGACAAGTGGCTACACCTTC. Protein: CASSMTSGYTF.

This clonotype was detected ten times or more. The J gene is TRBJ2-2, the V gene TRBV6-5; 7 bases are shared with TRBD2. V lost 2 bases to trimming and J lost 2 bases; unmatched junction nucleotides: 5. CDR1 is MNHEY, CDR2 SVGAGI, per germline. This CDR3 contains 16 residues. CDR3 protein: CASSYKAGDNTGELFF. The CDR3, as DNA: TGTGCCAGCAGTTACAAGGCGGGAGACAACACCGGGGAGCTGTTTTTT.

There are many counts of this clonotype. V and J are TRBV5-1 and TRBJ2-7, with D perhaps matching TRBD2 (6 bases). CDR1 and CDR2 from the germline V gene are SGHRS and YFSETQ. Trimming removed 0 bases at V and 6 bases at J, with 13 bases between. The CDR3 sequence is 14 residues long. CDR3 sequence (DNA): TGCGCCAGCAGCTTGGTTGCGGGGAACTTCGAGCAGTACTTC. Amino acid sequence: CASSLVAGNFEQYF.

This clonotype was detected ten times or more. CDR3 residues: CASSQGGGNQPQHF. The CDR3 bases are TGTGCCAGTAGTCAAGGGGGCGGCAATCAGCCCCAGCATTTT. V is TRBV19 and J is TRBJ1-5, with TRBD1 matching over 7 bases. This CDR3 spans 14 amino acids. The ends lost 5 bases at V and 2 bases at J; junction bases unmatched: 3. CDR1 and CDR2 (germline): LNHDA, SQIVND (reference sequence). Full variable domain (rest looked up from reference TRBV19 and TRBJ1-5): DGGITQSPKYLFRKEGQNVTLSCEQNLNHDAMYWYRQDPGQGLRLIYYSQIVNDFQKGDIAEGYSVSREKKESFPLTVTSAQKNPTAFYLCASSQGGGNQPQHFGDGTRLSIL.